This T cell receptor beta chain stems from a study of OX40 agonist ivuxolimab in advanced cancers. Sequencing was performed with immunoSEQ multiplex PCR; in TCRdb, only in-frame clones are kept and a portion is missing. This sample has approximately 84,000 clones; 70% to 90% occur once, and the top ten carry 0.8% to 1%. Trimming pared 6 bases from V and 12 bases from J, leaving 11 bases between. This CDR3 contains 11 residues. Per germline, CDR1 MNHNY and CDR2 SVGAGI (reference sequence). J is TRBJ2-2 and V is TRBV6-6; D not resolved. Here the sequenced sample was CD4+ or CD8+ T cells sorted from blood, taken in a trial of the OX40 agonist ivuxolimab. The receptor's source is an adult with an advanced solid tumor such as melanoma, head and neck, liver or kidney cancer. The CDR3 reads CASSLDSQLFF. The CDR3 region has the DNA TGTGCCAGCAGCCTTGACTCTCAGCTGTTTTTT.